This is a list of T cell receptor beta chains from one sample in a study of shared clonotypes between healthy human individuals. Assay used: immunoSEQ multiplex PCR; TCRdb lists only in-frame clones, some missing. The sample shows more than 900,000 clones, approximately 80% of them seen only once. The sequenced sample was memory CD4+ T cells from PBMCs. The receptors originated from a man younger than 30 in good health. Some clones in this sample may be carry-over from other donors' samples. Each CDR3 is given with its conserved first and last residue. A D gene is named only where the DNA matches it firmly. Rows may omit the clone size; those that give it use once, few, many or a size class.

len,v_gene,abundance,j_gene,d_gene,CDR3nt,CDR3aa
17,TRBV28,NA,TRBJ2-5,NA,TGTGCCAGCGGTCCTGAAGGGGCGCCTTATAGAGGAGAGACCCAGTACTTC,CASGPEGAPYRGETQYF
15,TRBV5-4,NA,TRBJ1-3,TRBD1,TGTGCCAGCAGCAGGACAGGGGGCACTGGAAACACCATATATTTT,CASSRTGGTGNTIYF
12,TRBV10-3,few,TRBJ1-2,NA,TGTGCCATCAGTGCAGTTAACTATGGCTACACCTTC,CAISAVNYGYTF
14,TRBV2,few,TRBJ1-1,NA,TGTGCCAGCAGTGCGGAATCGGCCAACACTGAAGCTTTCTTT,CASSAESANTEAFF
18,TRBV11-2,NA,TRBJ2-1,TRBD1,TGTGCCAGCAGCTTCCAGGGGGGAGGGACAGGGCTATGGGGTGAGCAGTTCTTC,CASSFQGGGTGLWGEQFF
15,TRBV9,few,TRBJ2-7,TRBD2,TGTGCCAGCAGCGTAGCGGGAGGGAATTACGACGAGCAGTACTTC,CASSVAGGNYDEQYF
14,TRBV7-2,NA,TRBJ2-5,TRBD2,TGTGCCAGCAGCCGTGACCTAGCGGGCCTGACCCAGTACTTC,CASSRDLAGLTQYF
14,TRBV11-3,NA,TRBJ2-7,NA,TGTGCCAGCAGCCCAAGCCGCCAGGACTACGAGCAGTACTTC,CASSPSRQDYEQYF
14,TRBV7-3,NA,TRBJ2-3,NA,TGTGCCAGCAGCTTAACAACACGGCAAAATACGCAGTATTTT,CASSLTTRQNTQYF
16,TRBV5-1,NA,TRBJ1-1,NA,TGCGCCAGCAGCTTGGCAGCAAATGGACGGGGCACTGAAGCTTTCTTT,CASSLAANGRGTEAFF
14,TRBV2,NA,TRBJ2-1,TRBD1,TGTGCCACCTCCTCCGGGACAGGCCGAGGTGAGCAGTTCTTC,CATSSGTGRGEQFF
15,TRBV7-6,NA,TRBJ2-5,NA,TGTGCCAGCAGCTTACGTTCTCAATCGGGAGAGACCCAGTACTTC,CASSLRSQSGETQYF
15,TRBV5-1,NA,TRBJ2-1,TRBD2,TGCGCCAGCAGTCATGGACTAGCGGGAGTAAATGAGCAGTTCTTC,CASSHGLAGVNEQFF
16,TRBV18,NA,TRBJ2-3,TRBD2,TGTGCCAGCTCACCACTCAGCGGGAGTGGGACAGATACGCAGTATTTT,CASSPLSGSGTDTQYF
13,TRBV10-1,NA,TRBJ2-7,TRBD2,TGCGCCAGCAGTTGCGGGAGGGACTACGAGCAGTACTTC,CASSCGRDYEQYF
13,TRBV4-1,NA,TRBJ1-2,NA,TGCGCCAGCAGCCAAGATGGGGGGACTGGCTACACCTTC,CASSQDGGTGYTF
16,TRBV7-2,once,TRBJ2-5,TRBD2,TGTGCCAGCAGCACCCGGCTAGCGGGGTTTGAAGAGACCCAGTACTTC,CASSTRLAGFEETQYF
17,TRBV15,many,TRBJ1-1,TRBD1,TGTGCCACCAGCAGAGATCGGGGGACAGGGGGGAACACTGAAGCTTTCTTT,CATSRDRGTGGNTEAFF
16,TRBV4-1,NA,TRBJ2-2,TRBD2,TGCGCCAGCAGCCAAGGGAGCGGGAGGGTATCCGGGGAGCTGTTTTTT,CASSQGSGRVSGELFF
15,TRBV7-8,NA,TRBJ2-1,NA,TGTGCCAGCAGCTTAGCGGACCTGTCCTACAATGAGCAGTTCTTC,CASSLADLSYNEQFF
14,TRBV27,NA,TRBJ1-1,NA,TGTGCCAGCAGTCAGTCGCGTTCGAACACTGAAGCTTTCTTT,CASSQSRSNTEAFF
12,TRBV28,NA,TRBJ1-2,TRBD1,TGTGCCAGCCATTCAGGGGGCTGGGGCTACACCTTC,CASHSGGWGYTF
14,TRBV19,once,TRBJ1-2,TRBD1,TGTGCCAGTAGTCCCCGGACAGGGGGGACTGGCTACACCTTC,CASSPRTGGTGYTF
14,TRBV18,once,TRBJ1-1,TRBD1,TGTGCCAGCCGACCTACCGGGACAGGGGCTGAAGCTTTCTTT,CASRPTGTGAEAFF
15,TRBV2,NA,TRBJ2-1,TRBD2,TGTGCCAGCAGGGACAGACTAGCGGACTACAATGAGCAGTTCTTC,CASRDRLADYNEQFF
14,TRBV7-9,NA,TRBJ2-1,TRBD2,TGTGCCAGCAGCTTATCTAGCGGGAGCGACCTCGGCATCTTC,CASSLSSGSDLGIF
14,TRBV6-1,NA,TRBJ1-5,TRBD1,TGTGCCAGCAGGGGACAGGGGGCAGGTCAGCCCCAGCATTTT,CASRGQGAGQPQHF
16,TRBV7-3,NA,TRBJ2-7,TRBD2,TGTGCCAGCAGCCAAAGGGGGACTAGCGGGGCCCACGAGCAGTACTTC,CASSQRGTSGAHEQYF
14,TRBV29-1,NA,TRBJ1-1,NA,TGCAGCGTTGCAGCGATGGGGGAGGGCACTGAAGCTTTCTTT,CSVAAMGEGTEAFF